The clone carrying this T cell receptor (beta chain) was recorded only once. Antigen: not known. Libraries were prepared by immunoSEQ multiplex PCR; TCRdb keeps only in-frame clonotypes and omits some of them. The table includes some 2.1 million clones, 85% to 95% detected once. The sample originates from a study of shared clonotypes between healthy human individuals. Study-level information: With ages of 18 to 49, the donors were two women and a few men. Study-level results: The study sampled only blood, and tissue repertoires likely differ.

Unmatched junction bases numbered 4, after V lost 5 bases and J lost 6 bases. The CDR3 has 13 residues. Germline V gives CDR1 MDHEN, CDR2 SYDVKM. The clonotype originates from a young man in good health. The chain has TRBV28 and TRBJ1-5, with 7 bases aligning to TRBD1. The source material was naive CD4+ T cells sorted from blood. Subset specified: CD45RA+ positively selected. This chain's CDR3 is CASSQDRLQPQHF. The CDR3, as DNA: TGTGCCAGCAGTCAGGACAGGCTTCAGCCCCAGCATTTT.